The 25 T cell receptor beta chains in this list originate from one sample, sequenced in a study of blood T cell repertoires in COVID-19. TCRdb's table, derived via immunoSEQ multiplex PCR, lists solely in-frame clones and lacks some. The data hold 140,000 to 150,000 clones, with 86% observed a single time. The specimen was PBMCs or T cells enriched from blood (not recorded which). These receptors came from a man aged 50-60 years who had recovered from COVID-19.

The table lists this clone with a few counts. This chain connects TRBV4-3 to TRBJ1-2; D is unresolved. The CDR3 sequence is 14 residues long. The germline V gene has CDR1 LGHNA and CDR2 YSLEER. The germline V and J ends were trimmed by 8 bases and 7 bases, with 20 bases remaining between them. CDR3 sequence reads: CASPDRGWCGGYTF. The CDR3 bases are TGCGCCAGCCCCGACCGCGGATGGTGTGGTGGCTACACCTTC.

CDR3 sequence: CASSHDSYTEAFF. CDR3 DNA sequence: TGTGCCAGCTCCCATGACAGTTACACTGAAGCTTTCTTT. The chain combines TRBV18 with TRBJ1-1, with D perhaps TRBD1 (5 bases). CDR3 length: 13 residues. Between the trimmed V and J ends, which lost 6 bases and 3 bases, there was a span of 11 bases. Germline assignment: CDR1 KGHSH and CDR2 LQKENI.

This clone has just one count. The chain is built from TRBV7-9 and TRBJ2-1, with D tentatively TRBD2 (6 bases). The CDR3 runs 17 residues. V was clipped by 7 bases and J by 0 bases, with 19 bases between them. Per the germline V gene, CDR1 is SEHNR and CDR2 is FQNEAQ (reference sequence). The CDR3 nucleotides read TGTGCCAGCAACTCCGTCGGGGGAGGCAGCTCCTACAATGAGCAGTTCTTC. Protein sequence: CASNSVGGGSSYNEQFF. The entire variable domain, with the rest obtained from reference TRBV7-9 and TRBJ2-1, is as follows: DTGVSQNPRHKITKRGQNVTFRCDPISEHNRLYWYRQTLGQGPEFLTYFQNEAQLEKSRLLSDRFSAERPKGSFSTLEIQRTEQGDSAMYLCASNSVGGGSSYNEQFFGPGTRLTVL.

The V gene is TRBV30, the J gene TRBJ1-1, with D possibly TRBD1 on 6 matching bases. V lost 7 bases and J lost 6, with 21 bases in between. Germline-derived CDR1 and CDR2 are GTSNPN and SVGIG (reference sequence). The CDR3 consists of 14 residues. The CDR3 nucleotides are TGTGCCTCCCAATGGAACAGGGCAACCGCTGAAGCTTTCTTT. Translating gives CASQWNRATAEAFF.

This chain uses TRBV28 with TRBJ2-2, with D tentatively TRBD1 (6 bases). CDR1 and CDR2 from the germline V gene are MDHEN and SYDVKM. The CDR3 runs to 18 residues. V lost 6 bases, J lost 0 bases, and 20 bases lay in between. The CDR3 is CASSKIQGIPTNTGELFF. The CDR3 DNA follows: TGTGCCAGCAGCAAAATACAGGGAATCCCTACGAACACCGGGGAGCTGTTTTTT. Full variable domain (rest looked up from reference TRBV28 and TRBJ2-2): DVKVTQSSRYLVKRTGEKVFLECVQDMDHENMFWYRQDPGLGLRLIYFSYDVKMKEKGDIPEGYSVSREKKERFSLILESASTNQTSMYLCASSKIQGIPTNTGELFFGEGSRLTVL.

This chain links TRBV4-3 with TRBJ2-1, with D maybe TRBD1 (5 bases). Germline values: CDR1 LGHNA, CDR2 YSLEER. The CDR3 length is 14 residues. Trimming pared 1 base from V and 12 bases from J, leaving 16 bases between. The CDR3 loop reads CASSQADSYAGQFF. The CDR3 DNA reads TGCGCCAGCAGCCAAGCCGACAGCTACGCTGGGCAGTTCTTC.

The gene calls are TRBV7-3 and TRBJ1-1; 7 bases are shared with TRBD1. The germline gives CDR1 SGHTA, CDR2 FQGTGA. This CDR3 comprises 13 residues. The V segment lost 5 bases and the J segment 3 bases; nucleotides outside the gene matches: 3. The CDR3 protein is CASSPTGHTEAFF. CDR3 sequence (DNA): TGTGCCAGCAGCCCGACAGGGCACACTGAAGCTTTCTTT.

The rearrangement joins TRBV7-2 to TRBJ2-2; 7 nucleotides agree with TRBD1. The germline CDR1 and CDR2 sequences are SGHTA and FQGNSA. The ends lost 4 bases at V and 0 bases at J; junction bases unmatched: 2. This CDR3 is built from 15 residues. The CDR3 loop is CASSYQGANTGELFF. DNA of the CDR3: TGTGCCAGCAGCTATCAGGGGGCGAACACCGGGGAGCTGTTTTTT.

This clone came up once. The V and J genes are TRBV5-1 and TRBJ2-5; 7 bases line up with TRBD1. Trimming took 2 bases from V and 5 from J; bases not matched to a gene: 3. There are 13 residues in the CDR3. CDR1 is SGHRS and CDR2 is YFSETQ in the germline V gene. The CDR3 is CASSLGGGETQYF. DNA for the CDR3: TGCGCCAGCAGCTTAGGGGGCGGGGAGACCCAGTACTTC.

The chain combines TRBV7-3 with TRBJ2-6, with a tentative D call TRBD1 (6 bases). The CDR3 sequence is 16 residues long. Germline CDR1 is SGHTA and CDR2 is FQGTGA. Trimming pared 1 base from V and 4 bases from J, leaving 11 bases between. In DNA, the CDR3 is TGTGCCAGCAGCTTAAGGGGGCGATCAGGGGCCAACGTCCTGACTTTC. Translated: CASSLRGRSGANVLTF. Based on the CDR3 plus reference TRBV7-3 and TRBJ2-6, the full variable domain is GAGVSQTPSNKVTEKGKYVELRCDPISGHTALYWYRQSLGQGPEFLIYFQGTGAADDSGLPNDRFFAVRPEGSVSTLKIQRTERGDSAVYLCASSLRGRSGANVLTFGAGSRLTVL.

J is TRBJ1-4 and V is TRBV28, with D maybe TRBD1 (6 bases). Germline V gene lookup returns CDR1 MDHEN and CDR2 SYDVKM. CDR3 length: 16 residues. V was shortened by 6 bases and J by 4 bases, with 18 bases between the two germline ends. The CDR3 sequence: CASSIELRGFNEKLFF. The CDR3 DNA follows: TGTGCCAGCAGCATCGAACTCAGGGGATTTAATGAAAAACTGTTTTTT.

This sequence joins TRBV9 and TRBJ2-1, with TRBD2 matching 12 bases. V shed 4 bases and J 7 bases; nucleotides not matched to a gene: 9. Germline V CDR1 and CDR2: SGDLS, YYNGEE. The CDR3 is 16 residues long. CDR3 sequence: CASSPLTGLAGNEQFF. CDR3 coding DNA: TGTGCCAGCAGCCCCCTCACCGGACTAGCGGGGAATGAGCAGTTCTTC.

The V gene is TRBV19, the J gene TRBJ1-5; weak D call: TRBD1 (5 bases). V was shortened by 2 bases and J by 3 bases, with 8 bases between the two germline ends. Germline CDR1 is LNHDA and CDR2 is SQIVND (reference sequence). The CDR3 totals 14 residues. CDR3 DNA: TGTGCCAGTAGTATAATGGACATCAATCAGCCCCAGCATTTT. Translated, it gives CASSIMDINQPQHF.

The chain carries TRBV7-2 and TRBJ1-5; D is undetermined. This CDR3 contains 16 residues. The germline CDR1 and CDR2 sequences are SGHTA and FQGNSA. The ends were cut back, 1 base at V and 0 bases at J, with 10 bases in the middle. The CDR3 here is CASSLGSLYSNQPQHF. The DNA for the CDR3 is TGTGCCAGCAGCTTAGGGTCCCTATATAGCAATCAGCCCCAGCATTTT. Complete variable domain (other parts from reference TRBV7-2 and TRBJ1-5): GAGVSQSPSNKVTEKGKDVELRCDPISGHTALYWYRQSLGQGLEFLIYFQGNSAPDKSGLPSDRFSAERTGGSVSTLTIQRTQQEDSAVYLCASSLGSLYSNQPQHFGDGTRLSIL.

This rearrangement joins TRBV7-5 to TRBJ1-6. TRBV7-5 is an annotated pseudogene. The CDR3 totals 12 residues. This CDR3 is CVRSPPSRPLHF. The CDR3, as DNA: TGTGTCAGAAGCCCCCCCTCCCGACCCCTCCACTTT.

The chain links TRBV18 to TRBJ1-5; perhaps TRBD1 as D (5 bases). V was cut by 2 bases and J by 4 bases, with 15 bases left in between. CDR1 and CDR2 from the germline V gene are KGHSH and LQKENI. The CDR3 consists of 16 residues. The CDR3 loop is CASSPTGNQGNQPQHF. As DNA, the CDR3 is TGTGCCAGCTCACCAACGGGCAATCAGGGTAATCAGCCCCAGCATTTT.

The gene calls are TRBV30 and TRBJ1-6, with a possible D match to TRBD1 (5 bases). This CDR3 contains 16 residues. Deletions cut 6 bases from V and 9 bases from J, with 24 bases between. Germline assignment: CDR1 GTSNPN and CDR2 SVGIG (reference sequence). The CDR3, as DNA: TGTGCCTGCAATAAGCGGGCAGGGTCAGCAATTTCACCCCTCCACTTT. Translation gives CACNKRAGSAISPLHF.

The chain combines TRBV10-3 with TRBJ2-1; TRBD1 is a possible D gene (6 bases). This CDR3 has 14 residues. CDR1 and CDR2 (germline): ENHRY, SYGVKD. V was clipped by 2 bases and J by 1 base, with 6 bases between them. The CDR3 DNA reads TGTGCCATCAGTGAGGGACAGTCCTACAATGAGCAGTTCTTC. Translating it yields CAISEGQSYNEQFF.

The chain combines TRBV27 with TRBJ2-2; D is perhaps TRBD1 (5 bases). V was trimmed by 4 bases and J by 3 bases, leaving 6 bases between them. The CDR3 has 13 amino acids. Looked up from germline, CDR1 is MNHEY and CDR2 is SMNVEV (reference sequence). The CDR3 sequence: CASSSRDTGELFF. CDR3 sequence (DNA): TGTGCCAGCAGTTCCAGGGACACCGGGGAGCTGTTTTTT.

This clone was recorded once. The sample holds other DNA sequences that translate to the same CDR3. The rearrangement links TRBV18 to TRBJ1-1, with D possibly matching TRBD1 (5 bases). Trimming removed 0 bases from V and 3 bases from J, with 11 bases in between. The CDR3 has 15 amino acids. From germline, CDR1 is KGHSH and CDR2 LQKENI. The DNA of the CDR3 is TGTGCCAGCTCACCACCCACAGGCTGGGACACTGAAGCTTTCTTT. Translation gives CASSPPTGWDTEAFF.

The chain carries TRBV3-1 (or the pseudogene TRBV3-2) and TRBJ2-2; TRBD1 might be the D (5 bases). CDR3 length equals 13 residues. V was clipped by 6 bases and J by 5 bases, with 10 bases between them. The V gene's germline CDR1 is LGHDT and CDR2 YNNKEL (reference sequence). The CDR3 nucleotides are TGTGCCAGCAGAAACAGGAAGACCGGGGAGCTGTTTTTT. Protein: CASRNRKTGELFF.

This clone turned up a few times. The chain's CDR3 is CASSLPTDQETQYF. The CDR3 nucleotides read TGTGCCAGCAGCTTGCCGACAGATCAAGAGACCCAGTACTTC. The chain employs TRBV5-4 and TRBJ2-5; maybe TRBD1 (5 bases). In germline, CDR1 is SGHNT, CDR2 YYREEE (reference sequence). The CDR3 contains 14 residues. The V end lost 1 base, the J end lost 2 bases, and 9 bases lay between the germline ends.

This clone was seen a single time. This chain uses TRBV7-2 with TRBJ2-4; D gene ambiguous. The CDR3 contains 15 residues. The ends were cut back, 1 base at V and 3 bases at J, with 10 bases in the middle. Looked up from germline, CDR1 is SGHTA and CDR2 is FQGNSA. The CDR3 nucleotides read TGTGCCAGCAGCTTAGTTTCAGGCTTCAAAAACATTCAGTACTTC. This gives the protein CASSLVSGFKNIQYF.

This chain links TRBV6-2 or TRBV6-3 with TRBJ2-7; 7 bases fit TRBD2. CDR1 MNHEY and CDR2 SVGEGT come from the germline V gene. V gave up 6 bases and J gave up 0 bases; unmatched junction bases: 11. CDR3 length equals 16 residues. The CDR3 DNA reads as TGTGCCAGCAGCAAAACCTCCCGGGACTACTCCTACGAGCAGTACTTC. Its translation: CASSKTSRDYSYEQYF.

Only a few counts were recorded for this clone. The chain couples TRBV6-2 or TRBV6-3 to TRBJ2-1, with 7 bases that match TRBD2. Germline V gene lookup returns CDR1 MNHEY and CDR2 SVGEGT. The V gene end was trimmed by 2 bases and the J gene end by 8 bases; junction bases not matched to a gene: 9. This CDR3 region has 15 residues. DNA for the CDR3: TGTGCCAGCAGTTACGTCAGGGTTGGACTAGATGAGCAGTTCTTC. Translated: CASSYVRVGLDEQFF.